These T cell receptor beta chains were read from a single sample in a study of T cells in Graves' hyperthyroidism and ophthalmopathy. One entry per CDR3 protein results from TCRdb running MiXCR on the multiplex PCR reads. The sample has about 290,000 distinct CDR3 sequences, 10% to 15% seen once. The sample taken for sequencing was blood. Every receptor here comes from a woman between 25 and 40 years old with Graves' hyperthyroidism that later progressed to Graves' ophthalmopathy. Both conserved end residues are part of each CDR3. The D gene is left open where the match is weak. Clone size is not always given. Where it is, it says once, few, many or a class for expanded clones.

clone_size	d_call	j_call	v_call	cdr3_aa	cdr3_nt
many	TRBD1	TRBJ1-1	TRBV6-1	CASSLGQPLNTEAFF	TGTGCCAGCAGCTTGGGACAGCCCTTGAACACTGAAGCTTTCTTT
.	TRBD2	TRBJ2-7	TRBV20-1	CSAHTPLTSGASGEQYF	TGCAGTGCTCACACCCCACTGACTAGCGGGGCAAGTGGCGAGCAGTACTTC
few	.	TRBJ1-3	TRBV28	CASSSRDSGNTMYF	TGTGCCAGCAGTTCGAGGGACTCTGGAAACACCATGTATTTT
many	.	TRBJ2-5	TRBV5-5	CASSPSDWHLQETQYF	TGTGCCAGCAGCCCATCGGACTGGCACCTCCAAGAGACCCAGTACTTC
many	.	TRBJ2-7	TRBV20-1	CSASPSEHYEQYF	TGCAGTGCTAGCCCTAGCGAACACTACGAGCAGTACTTC
many	.	TRBJ2-3	TRBV9	CASSVADTQYF	TGTGCCAGCAGCGTAGCAGATACGCAGTATTTT
.	TRBD1	TRBJ2-6	TRBV27	CASSPGQGGFGANVLTF	TGTGCCAGCAGCCCAGGACAGGGGGGATTTGGGGCCAACGTCCTGACTTTC
many	TRBD2	TRBJ2-1	TRBV7-9	CASSFFAGGQYNEQFF	TGTGCCAGCAGCTTCTTCGCGGGAGGTCAGTACAATGAGCAGTTCTTC
many	.	TRBJ2-1	TRBV12-3/TRBV12-4	CASSFGHGSYNEQFF	TGTGCCAGCAGTTTCGGACATGGCTCCTACAATGAGCAGTTCTTC
.	TRBD1	TRBJ1-4	TRBV2	CACRALTGANEKLFF	TGTGCCTGCAGGGCTTTGACAGGGGCTAATGAAAAACTGTTTTTT
.	.	TRBJ2-2	TRBV4-2	CASSPVLPNTGELFF	TGTGCCAGCAGCCCAGTCCTCCCGAACACCGGGGAGCTGTTTTTT
many	.	TRBJ1-1	TRBV3-1	CASSPDGLNTEAFF	TGTGCCAGCAGCCCGGACGGTTTGAACACTGAAGCTTTCTTT
many	.	TRBJ2-7	TRBV13	CASSSLTGRSYEQYF	TGTGCCAGCAGCTCCCTTACAGGGCGCTCCTACGAGCAGTACTTC
.	TRBD2	TRBJ2-1	TRBV19	CASSILAGGHNEQFF	TGTGCCAGTAGTATCCTAGCGGGAGGGCACAATGAGCAGTTCTTC
few	.	TRBJ1-4	TRBV10-3	CAIRAADEKLFF	TGTGCCATCCGGGCCGCGGATGAAAAACTGTTTTTT
many	.	TRBJ2-7	TRBV18	CASSQRAGDEQYF	TGTGCCAGCTCACAGAGGGCAGGGGACGAGCAGTACTTC
many	.	TRBJ1-2	TRBV20-1	CSARYGANYGYTF	TGCAGTGCTAGATACGGAGCTAACTATGGCTACACCTTC
.	.	TRBJ2-7	TRBV4-1	CASSQPGGPNEQYF	TGCGCCAGCAGCCAACCTGGGGGCCCCAACGAGCAGTACTTC
many	TRBD2	TRBJ2-7	TRBV7-2	CASSFGLAGDEQYF	TGTGCCAGCAGCTTCGGACTAGCGGGGGACGAGCAGTACTTC
.	TRBD2	TRBJ2-5	TRBV20-1	CSARVLAGIQETQYF	TGCAGTGCTAGAGTTCTAGCGGGGATCCAAGAGACCCAGTACTTC
few	.	TRBJ2-1	TRBV19	CASSAPLENEQFF	TGTGCCAGTAGTGCCCCTCTAGAGAATGAGCAGTTCTTC
many	.	TRBJ1-2	TRBV28	CASSSPQGGYTF	TGTGCCAGCAGTTCACCCCAGGGAGGCTACACCTTC
many	TRBD2	TRBJ2-5	TRBV7-9	CASSFRLAGTQETQYF	TGTGCCAGCAGCTTTCGACTAGCGGGGACACAAGAGACCCAGTACTTC
many	.	TRBJ2-2	TRBV28	CASSLWLSPNTGELFF	TGTGCCAGCAGTTTATGGCTATCGCCTAACACCGGGGAGCTGTTTTTT
many	TRBD1	TRBJ1-1	TRBV5-6	CASRVGGQGSEAFF	TGTGCCAGCAGGGTTGGGGGACAGGGGAGTGAAGCTTTCTTT
few	.	TRBJ2-3	TRBV14	CASSQDGGSIKEWGTDTQYF	TGTGCCAGCAGCCAAGATGGTGGGAGCATCAAGGAGTGGGGCACAGATACGCAGTATTTT
many	.	TRBJ2-5	TRBV7-2	CASSLRAEETQYF	TGTGCCAGCAGCTTAAGGGCGGAAGAGACCCAGTACTTC
many	TRBD1	TRBJ2-1	TRBV11-2	CASSRDRAVNEQFF	TGTGCCAGCAGCCGGGACAGGGCGGTCAATGAGCAGTTCTTC
.	.	TRBJ2-6	TRBV4-1	CASSAPGRTSGANVLTF	TGCGCCAGCAGCGCCCCCGGACGGACCTCTGGGGCCAACGTCCTGACTTTC
many	.	TRBJ2-1	TRBV9	CASSPASSYNEQFF	TGCGCCAGCAGCCCGGCTAGCTCCTACAATGAGCAGTTCTTC
many	.	TRBJ2-7	TRBV7-9	CASRPRDRYEQYF	TGTGCCAGCAGACCACGGGACCGCTACGAGCAGTACTTC
.	TRBD1	TRBJ1-2	TRBV19	CASTRDRDSVYGYTF	TGTGCCAGTACCCGGGACAGGGATTCTGTCTATGGCTACACCTTC
few	.	TRBJ2-1	TRBV20-1	CSARDALGPSYNEQFF	TGCAGTGCTAGAGATGCCCTGGGACCGTCATACAATGAGCAGTTCTTC
.	.	TRBJ2-2	TRBV19	CASSMGLNTGELFF	TGTGCCAGTAGTATGGGTCTGAACACCGGGGAGCTGTTTTTT
.	.	TRBJ2-3	TRBV5-1	CASSLARALGTDTQYF	TGCGCCAGCAGCTTGGCGCGGGCCCTCGGCACAGATACGCAGTATTTT
few	.	TRBJ1-4	TRBV19	CASSEQGGREKLFF	TGTGCCAGTAGTGAACAGGGAGGTAGAGAAAAACTGTTTTTT
many	.	TRBJ1-1	TRBV28	CASSKQGYMNTEAFF	TGTGCCAGCAGTAAACAGGGATACATGAACACTGAAGCTTTCTTT
many	.	TRBJ1-1	TRBV28	CASTMNTEAFF	TGTGCCAGCACCATGAACACTGAAGCTTTCTTT